The 28 T cell receptor beta chains below all came from one sample that was sequenced in a study of T cell responses to AZD1222 COVID-19 vaccine. Some clones are missing from TCRdb's copy, which holds only in-frame ones; the method was immunoSEQ multiplex PCR. The sample includes around 78,000 clones, about nine tenths of them seen just once. The material sequenced was peripheral blood, taken 28 days after the second AZD1222 dose. The receptors were sampled from an adult who received the AZD1222 COVID-19 vaccine.

V is TRBV6-5 and J is TRBJ1-5; no clear D gene. The CDR3 length is 15 residues. V lost 4 bases to trimming and J lost 5 bases, with 15 bases between them. The V gene's germline CDR1 is MNHEY and CDR2 SVGAGI. The CDR3 nucleotides read TGTGCCAGCAGTTCCACATCCCCAGCAGATCAGCCCCAGCATTTT. Translated, it gives CASSSTSPADQPQHF.

This clone turned up a few times. The rearrangement joins TRBV11-3 to TRBJ2-7; possibly TRBD2 for D (6 bases). V shed 1 base and J shed 2 bases, with 12 bases lying between them. The CDR3 is 15 residues long. Germline V CDR1 and CDR2: SGHNT, YENEEA. CDR3 sequence (DNA): TGTGCCAGCAGCTTAGCAGCGGGTTTGACCTACGAGCAGTACTTC. Protein: CASSLAAGLTYEQYF.

This chain connects TRBV7-9 to TRBJ1-2; D remains ambiguous. The ends were cut back, 1 base at V and 6 bases at J, with 12 bases in the middle. The CDR3 loop spans 14 amino acids. The germline CDR1 and CDR2 sequences are SEHNR and FQNEAQ (reference sequence). CDR3 region: CASSLGTPGDGYTF. In DNA, the CDR3 is TGTGCCAGCAGCTTAGGGACTCCAGGAGATGGCTACACCTTC.

J is TRBJ2-2 and V is TRBV4-3; maybe TRBD2 (7 bases). This CDR3 is 14 amino acids long. The V and J ends lost 2 bases and 4 bases respectively, with 8 bases between them. Germline assignment: CDR1 LGHNA and CDR2 YSLEER. The CDR3 DNA sequence: TGCGCCAGCAGCCAAAGGGGGGGCACCGGGGAGCTGTTTTTT. This gives the protein CASSQRGGTGELFF.

V and J are TRBV5-1 and TRBJ1-2, with D possibly TRBD1 on 5 matching bases. The CDR3 is 16 residues long. V dropped 0 bases and J dropped 5 bases, with 17 bases sitting between them. CDR1 SGHRS and CDR2 YFSETQ come from the germline V gene. CDR3 loop: CASSLGDGGLFYGYTF. CDR3 nucleotide sequence: TGCGCCAGCAGCTTGGGGGACGGGGGTTTGTTTTATGGCTACACCTTC.

J is TRBJ2-7 and V is TRBV12-3 or TRBV12-4; D is ambiguous. V dropped 6 bases and J dropped 0 bases, with 6 bases sitting between them. This CDR3 is built from 12 residues. The CDR3 bases are TGTGCCAGCAGCCGAAGCTCCTACGAGCAGTACTTC. Encoded protein: CASSRSSYEQYF.

CDR3 nucleotides: TGTGCCATCAGTGGGAAGCAGGGGGCCGGCACTGAAGCTTTCTTT. Translating it yields CAISGKQGAGTEAFF. The gene calls are TRBV10-3 and TRBJ1-1, with 8 bases matching TRBD1. V shed 4 bases, J shed 4 bases, and the junction held 8 bases outside the gene matches. Germline V gene sequence: CDR1 ENHRY, CDR2 SYGVKD. The CDR3 consists of 15 residues.

This chain joins TRBV6-6 and TRBJ1-1; D uncertain. V gave up 2 bases and J gave up 5 bases, with 9 bases separating them. The CDR3 extends over 13 amino acids. Germline assignment: CDR1 MNHNY and CDR2 SVGAGI (reference sequence). CDR3 nucleotides: TGTGCCAGCAGTTACGCCCTCGGAACTGAAGCTTTCTTT. Encoded protein: CASSYALGTEAFF.

The V and J genes are TRBV6-5 and TRBJ2-3; D is ambiguous. Germline lookup yields CDR1 MNHEY and CDR2 SVGAGI. The CDR3 sequence is 13 residues long. The ends were cut back, 8 bases at V and 1 base at J, with 10 bases in the middle. This CDR3 is CASQFPGTDTQYF. CDR3 DNA sequence: TGTGCCAGCCAGTTTCCCGGCACAGATACGCAGTATTTT.

The table lists this clone with a count of one. The V and J genes are TRBV3-1 (or the pseudogene TRBV3-2) and TRBJ1-3, with D unclear. Germline CDR1 LGHDT, CDR2 YNNKEL (reference sequence). V lost 3 bases, J lost 2 bases, and 14 bases lay in between. The CDR3 loop spans 16 amino acids. This chain's CDR3 is CASSQGFSITGNTIYF. CDR3 coding DNA: TGTGCCAGCAGCCAGGGGTTCAGTATCACTGGAAACACCATATATTTT.

This rearrangement joins TRBV30 to TRBJ1-2; D unresolved. In germline, CDR1 is GTSNPN, CDR2 SVGIG (reference sequence). This CDR3 region has 11 residues. The V end was cut by 7 bases, the J end by 8 bases, with 14 bases between. DNA of the CDR3: TGTGCCTTGAGACTAGGGTCAGGCTACACCTTC. Translated: CALRLGSGYTF.

The chain carries TRBV6-5 and TRBJ1-5, with 11 bases matching TRBD1. Trimming removed 8 bases from V and 5 bases from J; junction bases left unmatched: 5. CDR3 length: 14 amino acids. The germline V gene has CDR1 MNHEY and CDR2 SVGAGI. CDR3 protein: CASQPGQGDQPQHF. The CDR3 DNA is TGTGCCAGCCAACCGGGACAGGGGGATCAGCCCCAGCATTTT.

The chain carries TRBV7-9 and TRBJ1-2, with 8 bases identical to TRBD1. The V and J ends lost 5 bases and 8 bases, in that order; junction bases with no gene match: 13. CDR3 length: 15 residues. Per germline, CDR1 SEHNR and CDR2 FQNEAQ (reference sequence). CDR3 coding DNA: TGTGCCAGCAGCCCTTCATCCGGGACAGGAAACGGCTACACCTTC. Translated: CASSPSSGTGNGYTF.

V and J are TRBV5-8 and TRBJ1-4, with 7 bases that match TRBD1. The J segment lost 7 bases and the V segment lost 0 bases, leaving 6 bases of the junction unmatched. Germline CDR1 SGHTS, CDR2 YDEGEE. The CDR3 totals 15 residues. The DNA for the CDR3 is TGTGCCAGCAGCTTGGGACAGGGTTGGAGTGAAAAACTGTTTTTT. It is translated as CASSLGQGWSEKLFF.

J is TRBJ2-1 and V is TRBV7-2, with 13 bases aligning to TRBD2. V was clipped by 5 bases and J by 5 bases; unmatched bases: 6. This CDR3 has 16 residues. CDR1 SGHTA and CDR2 FQGNSA come from the germline V gene. The chain's CDR3 is CASSLIGTSGDNEQFF. CDR3 DNA sequence: TGTGCCAGCAGCCTAATCGGGACTAGCGGGGACAATGAGCAGTTCTTC. The variable domain in full, with the rest retrieved from reference TRBV7-2 and TRBJ2-1, is GAGVSQSPSNKVTEKGKDVELRCDPISGHTALYWYRQSLGQGLEFLIYFQGNSAPDKSGLPSDRFSAERTGGSVSTLTIQRTQQEDSAVYLCASSLIGTSGDNEQFFGPGTRLTVL.

This clone showed up just once. V and J are TRBV5-6 and TRBJ2-7; D possibly uses TRBD1 or TRBD2 (5 bases each). With 4 bases removed from V and 1 base from J, the gap between germline ends came to 9 bases. Germline loops: CDR1 SGHDT, CDR2 YYEEEE. This CDR3 has 13 amino acids. The CDR3 DNA reads as TGTGCCAGCAGCGGGACGGTATCCTACGAGCAGTACTTC. Amino acids: CASSGTVSYEQYF. The variable domain in full, with the rest retrieved from reference TRBV5-6 and TRBJ2-7, is DAGVTQSPTHLIKTRGQQVTLRCSPKSGHDTVSWYQQALGQGPQFIFQYYEEEERQRGNFPDRFSGHQFPNYSSELNVNALLLGDSALYLCASSGTVSYEQYFGPGTRLTVT.

V gene TRBV19 combines with J gene TRBJ1-1; 8 bases agree with TRBD1. Germline values: CDR1 LNHDA, CDR2 SQIVND (reference sequence). J gave up 6 bases and V 3 bases, and 3 bases lay outside the gene matches. The CDR3 is made up of 13 amino acids. As DNA, the CDR3 is TGTGCCAGTAGTATGGGGACAGGATCTGAAGCTTTCTTT. Its protein is CASSMGTGSEAFF.

This chain connects TRBV4-1 to TRBJ1-5; D ambiguous. CDR3 size: 16 residues. The V end lost 1 base, the J end lost 1 base, and 11 bases lay between the germline ends. Germline values: CDR1 MGHRA, CDR2 YSYEKL. CDR3 in amino acids: CASSQGPRGSNQPQHF. CDR3 DNA sequence: TGCGCCAGCAGCCAAGGCCCGAGAGGGAGCAATCAGCCCCAGCATTTT.

The chain combines TRBV30 with TRBJ2-7, with 10 bases lining up with TRBD2. The trim removed 5 bases at V and 5 bases at J, leaving 12 bases unmatched. The CDR3 runs 15 residues. CDR1 and CDR2 from the germline V gene are GTSNPN and SVGIG (reference sequence). The CDR3 is CAWQTSGRAWNEQYF. The CDR3 nucleotides read TGTGCCTGGCAAACGAGCGGGAGGGCCTGGAACGAGCAGTACTTC.

The V call is TRBV6-5, the J call TRBJ2-7; weak D call: TRBD2 (5 bases). V was trimmed by 2 bases and J by 5 bases, leaving 13 bases between them. Germline values: CDR1 MNHEY, CDR2 SVGAGI. The CDR3 spans 14 residues. The CDR3 sequence: CASSYSGLTHEQYF. The CDR3 DNA reads as TGTGCCAGCAGTTACAGCGGACTTACCCACGAGCAGTACTTC.

V is TRBV2 and J is TRBJ2-1; TRBD2 matches at 7 bases. There are 13 residues in the CDR3. Germline V gene lookup returns CDR1 SNHLY and CDR2 FYNNEI. Trimming took 6 bases from V and 1 from J; bases not matched to a gene: 0. CDR3 in amino acids: CASSGRSYNEQFF. The CDR3 DNA follows: TGTGCCAGCAGCGGGAGGTCCTACAATGAGCAGTTCTTC.

This chain joins TRBV7-8 and TRBJ2-1; a possible D gene is TRBD2 (6 bases). There are 15 residues in the CDR3. Trimming removed 4 bases at V and 9 bases at J, with 19 bases between. Germline V gene sequence: CDR1 SGHVS, CDR2 FQNEAQ. The CDR3 here is CASSSRGTGVGEQFF. CDR3 sequence (DNA): TGTGCCAGCAGCTCCCGAGGTACGGGAGTTGGTGAGCAGTTCTTC.

The chain joins TRBV9 to TRBJ2-2; D is possibly TRBD2 (6 bases). Germline V gene sequence: CDR1 SGDLS, CDR2 YYNGEE. V gave up 2 bases and J gave up 4 bases, with 18 bases separating them. The CDR3 extends over 17 amino acids. CDR3 sequence (DNA): TGTGCCAGCAGCGTCAGCGGTGTCGGACTAACCACCGGGGAGCTGTTTTTT. Translated, it gives CASSVSGVGLTTGELFF.

In the case of this clone: One end of the junction varies from germline; a read error may be responsible. The rearrangement joins TRBV6-5 to TRBJ2-1; D not certain. The CDR3 loop spans 12 amino acids. Germline V gene sequence: CDR1 MNHEY, CDR2 SVGAGI. CDR3 nucleotide sequence: TGTGCCAGCTGCCCCAACTACGATGAGCAGTTCTTC. It encodes CASCPNYDEQFF.

The chain links TRBV12-3 or TRBV12-4 to TRBJ2-7; unclear D gene. The CDR3 is 12 amino acids. Between the trimmed V and J ends, which lost 7 bases and 1 base, there was a span of 8 bases. This CDR3 reads CASTQQSYEQYF. The CDR3 coding sequence is TGTGCCAGCACCCAACAGTCCTACGAGCAGTACTTC.

The V gene is TRBV11-3, the J gene TRBJ1-1; 9 bases map to TRBD1. There are 16 residues in the CDR3. Trimming took 2 bases from V and 5 from J; bases not matched to a gene: 9. Germline values: CDR1 SGHNT, CDR2 YENEEA. The CDR3 protein is CASSLQTGQGGTEAFF. The CDR3 DNA sequence: TGTGCCAGCAGCTTACAAACGGGACAGGGCGGGACTGAAGCTTTCTTT.

The genes are TRBV5-1 and TRBJ1-2; D is unclear. This CDR3 is 13 amino acids long. Germline V lookup: CDR1 SGHRS, CDR2 YFSETQ. V was cut by 5 bases and J by 2 bases, with 10 bases left in between. DNA of the CDR3: TGCGCCAGCAGTCAAGGAGAGAACTATGGCTACACCTTC. It translates to CASSQGENYGYTF.

This chain connects TRBV2 to TRBJ1-6; no definite D call. V gave up 3 bases and J gave up 8 bases, with 8 bases separating them. Germline CDR1 and CDR2: SNHLY and FYNNEI. CDR3 length: 13 residues. The CDR3 DNA is TGTGCCAGCAGTGATTGGAGAGATTCACCCCTCCACTTT. Protein: CASSDWRDSPLHF.